Listed here is a single T cell receptor beta chain. Its target is unknown. The sample belongs to a study of T cells in Graves' hyperthyroidism and ophthalmopathy. Study information: Peripheral blood specimens were obtained at initial diagnosis, prior to any treatment.

Stable Graves' hyperthyroidism meant no ophthalmopathy progression within 18 months. Newly diagnosed patients aged 18 to 65 had hyperthyroidism of under 2 months' duration. There are 14 residues in the CDR3. Germline assignment: CDR1 SGHRS and CDR2 YFSETQ. V lost 3 bases to trimming and J lost 2 bases, with 11 bases between them. Study-level results: Most thyroid-expanded clonotypes above 0.001 were also found in blood.

Amplified TCR beta CDR3 regions derived from RNA transcripts. In the first-round RT-PCR of the TCR CDR3, the HTBI primer set was used. TCRdb passed the multiplex PCR reads through MiXCR, listing each CDR3 protein once. Of more than 100,000 distinct CDR3 sequences listed, 47% were seen once; the top ten hold about 28%. The TCR comes from a man between 40 and 49 years old with Graves' hyperthyroidism. The sequenced sample was blood. The V call is TRBV5-1, the J call TRBJ1-2, with D perhaps TRBD1 (6 bases). CDR3 in DNA: TGCGCCAGCAGCTCCCCCGGGACAAACTATGGCTACACCTTC. Its protein product is CASSSPGTNYGYTF.